One and the same sample provided the 16 T cell receptor beta chains below, sequenced in a study of esophageal squamous cell carcinoma under preoperative chemotherapy. Time point specified: before preoperative PTX-NDP chemotherapy. TCRdb ran MiXCR on the PCR reads and lists one entry per CDR3 protein. The table shows 15,000 to 20,000 distinct CDR3 sequences, with around 47% occurring only once. The sample here was taken from a patient given preoperative chemotherapy. These TCRs come from a human donor with esophageal squamous cell carcinoma. The donor label of this sample is uncertain.

Only a few counts were recorded for this clonotype. V usage is TRBV7-6 and J usage is TRBJ2-3; D gene uncertain. The CDR3 has 15 residues. Per the germline V gene, CDR1 is SGHVS and CDR2 is FNYEAQ. The V end lost 1 base, the J end lost 4 bases, and 12 bases lay between the germline ends. The CDR3 bases are TGTGCCAGCAGCTTAGGTACCGAAGTAGCAGATACGCAGTATTTT. Its protein product is CASSLGTEVADTQYF. Variable domain in full (rest from reference TRBV7-6 and TRBJ2-3): GAGVSQSPRYKVTKRGQDVALRCDPISGHVSLYWYRQALGQGPEFLTYFNYEAQQDKSGLPNDRFSAERPEGSISTLTIQRTEQRDSAMYRCASSLGTEVADTQYFGPGTRLTVL.

The chain uses TRBV28 and TRBJ1-1; maybe TRBD1 (5 bases). Germline lookup yields CDR1 MDHEN and CDR2 SYDVKM. This CDR3 comprises 15 residues. Trimming shortened V by 7 bases and J by 4 bases, and 19 bases separated the two germline ends. The CDR3 region is CASIGGTGVSTEAFF. The CDR3, as DNA: TGTGCCAGCATTGGAGGGACCGGGGTTAGCACTGAAGCTTTCTTT.

The chain joins TRBV7-2 to TRBJ2-3; D ambiguous. Per the germline V gene, CDR1 is SGHTA and CDR2 is FQGNSA. The CDR3 length is 16 residues. Trimming left V 6 bases short and J 10 bases short, with 26 bases between. This CDR3 is CASSEPRWRARNAQYF. The CDR3, as DNA: TGTGCCAGCAGTGAACCTAGGTGGCGAGCCAGAAACGCGCAGTATTTT.

This clonotype was seen at least ten times. The V call is TRBV11-3, the J call TRBJ2-6; D ambiguous. Trimming pared 0 bases from V and 0 bases from J, leaving 6 bases between. CDR3 length: 16 residues. Germline V lookup: CDR1 SGHNT, CDR2 YENEEA. The CDR3 reads CASSLDDVSGANVLTF. CDR3 nucleotides: TGTGCCAGCAGCTTAGACGACGTCTCTGGGGCCAACGTCCTGACTTTC.

The chain recombines TRBV12-3 or TRBV12-4 with TRBJ2-3, with D tentatively TRBD2 (6 bases). The V gene lost 8 bases and the J gene lost 2 bases, with 14 bases spanning the gap. This CDR3 comprises 14 residues. The CDR3 region has the DNA TGTGCCAGCGTCCGGGGAGGAAACACAGATACGCAGTATTTT. Translation gives CASVRGGNTDTQYF.

In this sample, this clonotype turned up a few times. The chain joins TRBV7-8 to TRBJ2-2; possible D gene TRBD1, 6 bases. The germline gives CDR1 SGHVS, CDR2 FQNEAQ. The V end lost 2 bases, the J end lost 5 bases, and 9 bases lay between the germline ends. The CDR3 is 14 residues long. CDR3 DNA: TGTGCCAGCAGCTTAAGGCAGGGGACCGGGGAGCTGTTTTTT. It encodes CASSLRQGTGELFF.

This sequence joins TRBV6-1 and TRBJ1-1; TRBD1 might be the D (5 bases). Trimming took 6 bases from V and 7 from J, leaving 30 bases between them. The CDR3 runs to 18 residues. CDR1 and CDR2 (germline): MNHNS, SASEGT. The CDR3 DNA follows: TGTGCCAGCAGCTCACTATCGAATTCAAGGGGATGGGGGGTTGAAGCTTTCTTT. Residues: CASSSLSNSRGWGVEAFF.

This clonotype occurred a few times. J is TRBJ2-1 and V is TRBV6-1; possible D gene TRBD1, 5 bases. This CDR3 has 14 amino acids. The germline V gene has CDR1 MNHNS and CDR2 SASEGT. V lost 4 bases to trimming and J lost 5 bases, with 12 bases between them. CDR3 sequence: CASSAQGRDNEQFF. The CDR3 DNA follows: TGTGCCAGCAGTGCGCAGGGAAGAGACAATGAGCAGTTCTTC.

A note on this clonotype: One end of the junction does not line up with germline, which may come from a read error. The chain employs TRBV7-8 and TRBJ2-3, with TRBD1 identical over 10 bases. The V gene's germline CDR1 is SGHVS and CDR2 FQNEAQ. The CDR3 totals 15 residues. In nucleotides, the CDR3 is TGTGCCAGCAGCCGAGGGACAGGGGACAGCGATACCCAGTATTTC. Translating gives CASSRGTGDSDTQYF.

The J gene is TRBJ2-1, the V gene TRBV7-6; no definite D call. Germline CDR1 and CDR2: SGHVS and FNYEAQ. V gave up 2 bases and J gave up 5 bases, with 7 bases separating them. The CDR3 is 13 residues long. This CDR3 is CASSLSTDNEQFF. DNA of the CDR3: TGTGCCAGCAGCTTATCTACGGACAATGAGCAGTTCTTC.

Concerning this clonotype itself: This CDR3 is missing its conserved last phenylalanine or tryptophan, likely due to a read error. The chain has TRBV12-3 or TRBV12-4 and TRBJ2-1; 7 bases fit TRBD2. There are 16 residues in the CDR3. V was pared by 4 bases and J by 4 bases, with 10 bases of the junction left unmatched. CDR3 DNA: TGTGCCAGCAGTTGGGAGGGCCGAGGGTCTTACAATGAGCAGTTCATC. It codes for CASSWEGRGSYNEQFI.

This clonotype was seen ten or more times. This chain uses TRBV6-1 with TRBJ1-5; D is ambiguous. The CDR3 extends over 17 amino acids. Germline CDR1 is MNHNS and CDR2 is SASEGT. With 7 bases removed from V and 0 bases from J, the gap between germline ends came to 19 bases. CDR3 sequence: CASITGWNSGSNQPQHF. The CDR3 DNA is TGTGCCAGCATAACGGGATGGAATAGTGGTAGCAATCAGCCCCAGCATTTT.

This rearrangement joins TRBV7-3 to TRBJ2-5; the D gene could be TRBD1 or TRBD2 (5 bases each). Trimming removed 3 bases at V and 1 base at J, with 12 bases between. CDR3 length: 15 residues. The V gene's germline CDR1 is SGHTA and CDR2 FQGTGA. The CDR3 DNA reads TGTGCCAGCAGCTTTCACGGGACGTTCCAAGAGACCCAGTACTTC. Protein product: CASSFHGTFQETQYF. The whole variable domain, filled in from reference TRBV7-3 and TRBJ2-5, reads GAGVSQTPSNKVTEKGKYVELRCDPISGHTALYWYRQSLGQGPEFLIYFQGTGAADDSGLPNDRFFAVRPEGSVSTLKIQRTERGDSAVYLCASSFHGTFQETQYFGPGTRLLVL.

The rearrangement joins TRBV11-3 to TRBJ2-4; unclear D gene. Germline assignment: CDR1 SGHNT and CDR2 YENEEA. There are 15 residues in the CDR3. V dropped 2 bases and J dropped 13 bases, with 21 bases sitting between them. The CDR3 loop is CASSLSRNQVNEQYF. The CDR3 DNA reads as TGTGCCAGCAGCTTATCTAGGAACCAGGTCAATGAGCAGTACTTC.

CDR3 bases: TGTGCCAGCAACAGACAGGGCCTCACCGGGGAGCTGTTTTTT. Encoded protein: CASNRQGLTGELFF. The chain combines TRBV12-3 or TRBV12-4 with TRBJ2-2; 7 bases are a match to TRBD1. With 7 bases clipped from V and 4 bases from J, the junction kept 6 bases outside the gene matches. The CDR3 has 14 residues.

This chain links TRBV11-2 with TRBJ2-5; perhaps D is TRBD1 or TRBD2 (6 bases each). The CDR3 extends over 15 amino acids. Germline CDR1 SGHAT, CDR2 FQNNGV. V was shortened by 6 bases and J by 4 bases, with 18 bases between the two germline ends. In DNA form, the CDR3 reads TGTGCCAGCAGGTTCGGGGGCCGCGTCACAGAGACCCAGTACTTC. This translates into CASRFGGRVTETQYF.